The source of this T cell receptor (beta chain) is a study of blood T cell repertoires in COVID-19. Assay: immunoSEQ multiplex PCR; the TCRdb copy retains only in-frame clones and omits some. The sample records under 300,000 clones, about 83% being singletons. From germline, CDR1 is MNHEY and CDR2 SMNVEV (reference sequence). The CDR3 is 15 residues long. Trimming took 3 bases from V and 7 from J; bases not matched to a gene: 6. The sequenced material came from peripheral blood. The chain links TRBV27 to TRBJ1-2, with TRBD1 matching 12 bases. This receptor was identified in a human donor in a cohort sampled during active COVID-19. The CDR3 DNA reads as TGTGCCAGCAGTTTTGGGACAGGGGGCGCGGGTGGCTACACCTTC. Translated: CASSFGTGGAGGYTF.